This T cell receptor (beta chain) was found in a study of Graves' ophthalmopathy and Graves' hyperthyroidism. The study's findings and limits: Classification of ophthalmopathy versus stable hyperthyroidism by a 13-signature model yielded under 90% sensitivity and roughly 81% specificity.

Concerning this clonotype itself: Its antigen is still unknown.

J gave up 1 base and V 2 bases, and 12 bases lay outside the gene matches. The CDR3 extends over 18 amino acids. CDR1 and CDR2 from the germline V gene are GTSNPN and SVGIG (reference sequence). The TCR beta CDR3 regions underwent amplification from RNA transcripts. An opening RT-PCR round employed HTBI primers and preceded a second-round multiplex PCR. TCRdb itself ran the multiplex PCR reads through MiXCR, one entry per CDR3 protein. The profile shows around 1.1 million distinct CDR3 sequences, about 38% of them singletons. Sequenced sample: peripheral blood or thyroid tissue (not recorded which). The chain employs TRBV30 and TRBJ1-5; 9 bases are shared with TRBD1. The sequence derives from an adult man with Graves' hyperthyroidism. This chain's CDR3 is CAWSLLPGQGLSNQPQHF. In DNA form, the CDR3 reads TGTGCCTGGAGTCTACTACCGGGACAGGGATTGAGCAATCAGCCCCAGCATTTT.